Detailed here is one T cell receptor (beta chain). What antigen it recognizes has not been identified. It has no much larger one-base neighbor in the sample; base qualities were not kept. These data belong to a study of T-cell memory formation after mild COVID-19 (dated by TCRdb to the early 2020s). With respect to the entire study: TCR sequence clusters from the two donors were largely donor specific. The cohort comprised two young, previously healthy adult volunteers, one female and one male. T-cell clones expanding and contracting after mild COVID-19 in a couple of donors were tracked by longitudinal TCRalpha and TCRbeta repertoire sequencing.

PBMCs were isolated by Ficoll-Paque density gradient centrifugation. The instrument was an Illumina NovaSeq 6000. Using 5'RACE with constant-segment primers, TCRalpha and TCRbeta cDNA libraries were constructed, with sample barcodes and unique molecular identifiers added in the process. Trizol reagent was used to extract RNA from every sample. Amplification of the libraries took two PCR steps, and the second step added a second sample barcode plus Illumina TruSeq adapters. Libraries were sequenced on an Illumina NovaSeq with 2 x 150 bp paired-end reads. The paper's data handling went like this. With migec v1.2.7, reads were demultiplexed and then collapsed into UMI-guided consensus sequences. Using mixcr v2.1.11, UMI consensuses were aligned to TRA and TRB V and J templates and then assembled into clonotypes. A clonotype was counted as expanded or contracted only if both edgeR and NoisET called the change significant, with noise models trained on biological replicates. edgeR calls used a false discovery rate-adjusted p below 0.01 and a log2 fold-change threshold of 1. As an exploratory analysis of dynamics, max-normalized trajectories of the 1000 most abundant clonotypes were examined with PCA combined with hierarchical clustering. Each responding clone was given a CD4 or CD8 phenotype based on the CD4+ and CD8+ repertoires, which had been sequenced separately. Clones were called with MiXCR by TCRdb after fastp trimmed the public reads at Q25, and only in-frame beta chains were retained. Every CDR3 protein is listed once, alongside the most common genes and DNA of its rows. The V and J calls reflect TCRdb's pipeline rather than the authors' work. The sample table records 550,000 to 700,000 distinct CDR3 sequences; approximately 18% of these occur just once. The ten largest account for more than 10% of the sample.

V is shortened by 4 bases, J by 4 bases, and the region joining them spans 11 bases. The CDR3 goes from the cysteine to the phenylalanine over 14 residues. Just CDR3 DNA is preserved here, 42 bases in frame from base 1. Per the germline V gene, MGHDK is the CDR1 and SYGVNS is the CDR2. Here is what the overall study found, with its caveats: Clones contracting from day 15 to 85 had balanced CD4/CD8 phenotypes, while a second wave expanding from day 15 to 37 was biased towards CD4+. Some responding clones were found in pre-infection memory, which suggests that pre-existing cross-reactive memory T cells took part in the SARS-CoV-2 response. Contracting CD4+ clones turned up mainly in the CM and EM memory subsets, whereas EMRA was where CD8+ clones were enriched. Only a couple of mild cases were covered by the study, and larger cohorts that include severe cases with pre-infection samples were considered necessary. SARS-CoV-2 specificity of the second-wave clones peaking on day 37 was not confirmed.

Sequences were obtained from PBMCs or a T cell subset sorted from them (not recorded which). The sequence is built from TRBV25-1 and TRBJ1-3, with the D gene too uncertain to name. This TCR was recovered from an adult woman who had mild COVID-19 (a few samples of this study predate the infection). The sample titles of this study are shuffled in the database, so cell type and time point are left out; the donor was told from shared clones. The sequenced DNA is TGTGCCAGCAGTGCATCGTCCTACGGAAACACCATATATTTT. Translated, it reads CASSASSYGNTIYF.